This TCR beta chain was sequenced during a study of cytotoxic CD8 clonotypes in ibrutinib-treated CLL. About the study: Productive templates averaged about 250,000 per sample, and productive rearrangements 94,082.

Measured with immunoSEQ multiplex PCR; TCRdb has only the in-frame clones, and not every one. The table lists tens of thousands of clones, 90% of them singletons. V gave up 2 bases and J gave up 2 bases; unmatched junction bases: 3. The germline CDR1 and CDR2 sequences are SGHRS and YFSETQ. The CDR3 sequence is 15 residues long. Sequencing used PBMCs, obtained after 12 months of ibrutinib treatment. The clonotype originates from a human donor with chronic lymphocytic leukemia. The chain links TRBV5-1 to TRBJ1-5; 8 nucleotides match TRBD1. The CDR3 is CASSFDRGGNQPQHF. DNA of the CDR3: TGCGCCAGCAGCTTTGACAGGGGCGGCAATCAGCCCCAGCATTTT.